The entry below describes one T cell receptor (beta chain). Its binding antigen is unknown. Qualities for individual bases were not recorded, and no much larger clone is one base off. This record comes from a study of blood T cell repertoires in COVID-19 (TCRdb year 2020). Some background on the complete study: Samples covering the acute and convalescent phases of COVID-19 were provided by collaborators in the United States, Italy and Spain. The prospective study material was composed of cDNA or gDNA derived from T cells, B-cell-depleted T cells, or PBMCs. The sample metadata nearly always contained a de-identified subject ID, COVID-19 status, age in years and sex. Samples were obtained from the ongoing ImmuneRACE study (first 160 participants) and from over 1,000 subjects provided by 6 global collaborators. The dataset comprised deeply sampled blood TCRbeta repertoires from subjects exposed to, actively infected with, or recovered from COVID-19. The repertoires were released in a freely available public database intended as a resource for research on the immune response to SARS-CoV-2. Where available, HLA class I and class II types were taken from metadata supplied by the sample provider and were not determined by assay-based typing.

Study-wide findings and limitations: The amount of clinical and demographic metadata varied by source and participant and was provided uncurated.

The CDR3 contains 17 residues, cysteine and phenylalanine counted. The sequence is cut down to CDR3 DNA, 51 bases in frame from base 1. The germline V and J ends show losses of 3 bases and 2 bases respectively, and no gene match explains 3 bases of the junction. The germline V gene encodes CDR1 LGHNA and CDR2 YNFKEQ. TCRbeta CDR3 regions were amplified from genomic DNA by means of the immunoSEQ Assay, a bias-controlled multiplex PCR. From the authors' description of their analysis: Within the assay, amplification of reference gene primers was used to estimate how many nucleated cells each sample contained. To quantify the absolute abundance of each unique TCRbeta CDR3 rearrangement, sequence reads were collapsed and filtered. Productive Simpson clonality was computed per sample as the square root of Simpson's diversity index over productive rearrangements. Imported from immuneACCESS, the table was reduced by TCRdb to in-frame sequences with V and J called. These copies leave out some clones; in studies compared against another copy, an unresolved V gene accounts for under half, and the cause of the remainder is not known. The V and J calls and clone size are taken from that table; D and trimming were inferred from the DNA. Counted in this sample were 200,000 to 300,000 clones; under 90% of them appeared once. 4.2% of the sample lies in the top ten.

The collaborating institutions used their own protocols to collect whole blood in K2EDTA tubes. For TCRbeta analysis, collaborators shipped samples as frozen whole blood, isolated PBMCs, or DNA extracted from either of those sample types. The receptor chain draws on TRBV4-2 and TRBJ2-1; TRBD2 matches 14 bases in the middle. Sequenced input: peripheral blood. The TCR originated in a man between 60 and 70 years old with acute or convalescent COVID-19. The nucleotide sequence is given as TGTGCCAGCAGCCAGGGGACTAGCGGGAGAGCCTACAATGAGCAGTTCTTC. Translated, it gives CASSQGTSGRAYNEQFF.